These 19 T cell receptor beta chains were all obtained from the same sample, sequenced in a study of T cells after yellow fever vaccination (dated by TCRdb to the late 2010s). What this sample's treatment or condition label stands for: live attenuated yellow fever vaccine strain. Libraries were built with 5' RACE. TCRdb records Illumina NovaSeq 6000 as the sequencer. In-frame beta chains were kept once TCRdb had trimmed the public reads at Q25 with fastp and called clones with MiXCR. Identical CDR3 proteins give one entry, which carries the most common genes and DNA. For this sample the table gives about 320,000 distinct CDR3 sequences, of which roughly an eighth were detected only once. Of the sample, 3.2% is held by the ten largest clones. Sequencing was performed on CD4+ T cells sorted from PBMCs, taken 15 days after the yellow fever booster vaccination. These receptor sequences come from a man younger than 35 who received the YFV17D yellow fever vaccine.

This clonotype turned up a few times. J is TRBJ1-2 and V is TRBV12-3 or TRBV12-4; 7 nucleotides line up with TRBD1. The CDR3 has 14 amino acids. V dropped 5 bases and J dropped 8; count of bases not matched to a gene: 11. CDR3 coding DNA: TGTGCCAGCAGTCCCACTTCCGGGACAGTCGGCTACACCTTC. Translating it yields CASSPTSGTVGYTF.

This clonotype has more than one count but fewer than ten. The CDR3 coding sequence is TGCAGCGTGGGAGGAGTCGGGGGGTACGAGCAGTACTTC. Its translation is CSVGGVGGYEQYF. The rearrangement links TRBV29-1 to TRBJ2-7, with 7 positions matching TRBD2. The V gene end was trimmed by 6 bases and the J gene end by 4 bases; junction bases not matched to a gene: 9. Germline CDR1 SQVTM, CDR2 ANQGSEA. This CDR3 has 13 amino acids.

V is TRBV7-8 and J is TRBJ2-1; 8 bases are shared with TRBD2. The CDR3 sequence is 14 residues long. V gave up 6 bases and J gave up 7 bases; unmatched junction bases: 8. The germline CDR1 and CDR2 sequences are SGHVS and FQNEAQ. The CDR3 loop reads CASRGTGGENEQFF. CDR3 in DNA: TGTGCCAGCAGGGGGACCGGGGGGGAGAATGAGCAGTTCTTC. Together with reference TRBV7-8 and TRBJ2-1, the CDR3 gives the full variable domain: GAGVSQSPRYKVAKRGQDVALRCDPISGHVSLFWYQQALGQGPEFLTYFQNEAQLDKSGLPSDRFFAERPEGSVSTLKIQRTQQEDSAVYLCASRGTGGENEQFFGPGTRLTVL.

This clonotype was detected a few times. The chain is built from TRBV6-2 or TRBV6-3 and TRBJ2-1; no clear D. The CDR3 runs 11 residues. CDR1 and CDR2 from the germline V gene are MNHEY and SVGEGT. V lost 8 bases, J lost 3 bases, and 5 bases lay in between. The CDR3 is CASALYNEQFF. In DNA form, the CDR3 reads TGTGCCAGCGCCCTCTACAATGAGCAGTTCTTC.

This clonotype appeared a few times. The J gene is TRBJ2-5, the V gene TRBV7-9; D gene ambiguous. The CDR3 extends over 12 amino acids. V gave up 1 base and J gave up 5 bases, with 5 bases separating them. Germline V gives CDR1 SEHNR, CDR2 FQNEAQ (reference sequence). The chain's CDR3 is CASSLVPETQYF. CDR3 DNA: TGTGCCAGCAGCTTAGTCCCGGAGACCCAGTACTTC.

The chain combines TRBV11-2 with TRBJ2-5, with TRBD2 matching 11 bases. J lost 7 bases, V lost 6 bases, and 7 bases had no gene match. The germline gives CDR1 SGHAT, CDR2 FQNNGV. The length of the CDR3 is 14 residues. The CDR3 nucleotides read TGTGCCAGCAGTAAAACCGGGACTAGCGGGACCCAGTACTTC. Its protein is CASSKTGTSGTQYF.

The chain links TRBV3-2 to TRBJ2-5; no DNA check was done on the table's D call, TRBD2. TRBV3-2 is tagged as a pseudogene. The CDR3 totals 18 residues. The CDR3 nucleotides are TGTGCCAGCACCTTGACTAGCGGGGGGGCACCAACCCAAGAGACCCAGTACTTC. It codes for CASTLTSGGAPTQETQYF.

This clonotype was detected only a few times. The chain links TRBV10-3 to TRBJ1-5; D ambiguous. V lost 10 bases to trimming and J lost 3 bases, with 25 bases between them. Looked up from germline, CDR1 is ENHRY and CDR2 is SYGVKD. The CDR3 sequence is 17 residues long. CDR3 DNA: TGTGCCACCCAGCGAGGTGGGTCGTTCAGGAACAATCAGCCCCAGCATTTT. This gives the protein CATQRGGSFRNNQPQHF.

The chain uses TRBV5-1 and TRBJ2-2, with a tentative D call TRBD2 (6 bases). Germline V gene sequence: CDR1 SGHRS, CDR2 YFSETQ. With 2 bases removed from V and 5 bases from J, the gap between germline ends came to 13 bases. The CDR3 covers 15 residues. Here the CDR3 DNA reads TGCGCCAGCAGCTTTCCGGGGAGGCTGACCGGGGAGCTGTTTTTT. Its protein product is CASSFPGRLTGELFF. The full variable domain, completed using reference TRBV5-1 and TRBJ2-2, is KAGVTQTPRYLIKTRGQQVTLSCSPISGHRSVSWYQQTPGQGLQFLFEYFSETQRNKGNFPGRFSGRQFSNSRSEMNVSTLELGDSALYLCASSFPGRLTGELFFGEGSRLTVL.

This clonotype has just a few counts. The CDR3 region has the DNA TGCGCCAGCAGCTTTGTGGGGGGAAACACTGAAGCTTTCTTT. It translates to CASSFVGGNTEAFF. This sequence joins TRBV5-1 and TRBJ1-1; D might be TRBD1 (5 bases). Trimming stripped 2 bases from V and 2 bases from J, with 10 bases between. The germline gives CDR1 SGHRS, CDR2 YFSETQ. The CDR3 contains 14 residues.

This clonotype was found a few times. The chain has TRBV6-2 or TRBV6-3 and TRBJ1-2; no firm D call. The V end lost 2 bases, the J end lost 4 bases, and 11 bases lay between the germline ends. CDR3 length: 14 residues. The germline gives CDR1 MNHEY, CDR2 SVGEGT. The CDR3 loop reads CASSYGSSIYGYTF. The CDR3 DNA follows: TGTGCCAGCAGTTACGGTTCATCAATCTATGGCTACACCTTC.

This clonotype was observed at least ten times. V is TRBV24-1 and J is TRBJ2-1; D is ambiguous. Trimming left V 4 bases short and J 6 bases short, with 9 bases between. The CDR3 length is 13 residues. CDR1 and CDR2 (germline): KGHDR, SFDVKD. DNA for the CDR3: TGTGCCACCAGTGAGTCCAACGGCAATGAGCAGTTCTTC. Translation gives CATSESNGNEQFF.

This clonotype was observed at least ten times. The rearrangement uses TRBV6-1 and TRBJ2-3, with D possibly matching TRBD1 (5 bases). The CDR3 loop spans 15 amino acids. V was cut by 4 bases and J by 6 bases, with 17 bases left in between. Germline CDR1 and CDR2: MNHNS and SASEGT. The CDR3 coding sequence is TGTGCCAGCAGTGGCAAAGGCCAGGGATGGGATACGCAGTATTTT. Protein product: CASSGKGQGWDTQYF.

The chain is built from TRBV6-6 and TRBJ2-3, with D perhaps matching TRBD1 (6 bases). Trimming cost V 2 bases and J 0 bases, with 9 bases left between them. Germline V lookup: CDR1 MNHNY, CDR2 SVGAGI (reference sequence). This CDR3 comprises 15 residues. CDR3 nucleotide sequence: TGTGCCAGCAGTTACACACAGGGTAGCACAGATACGCAGTATTTT. Amino acids: CASSYTQGSTDTQYF.

This clonotype was detected only a few times. The rearrangement links TRBV27 to TRBJ2-1; 12 bases line up with TRBD2. The CDR3 totals 16 residues. V trimming: 5 bases; J trimming: 3 bases; junction bases outside the gene matches: 5. Germline CDR1 MNHEY, CDR2 SMNVEV (reference sequence). CDR3 DNA: TGTGCCAGCAGTCCGACTAGCGGGGGTTTCTACAATGAGCAGTTCTTC. Protein sequence: CASSPTSGGFYNEQFF.

This clonotype has a handful of counts. The genes are TRBV28 and TRBJ2-7; a possible D gene is TRBD1 (5 bases). Trimming took off 5 bases at V and 4 bases at J, with 18 bases between the two ends. The CDR3 has 15 amino acids. Germline-derived CDR1 and CDR2 are MDHEN and SYDVKM. The CDR3 sequence is CASSRYGLDSYEQYF. As DNA, the CDR3 is TGTGCCAGCAGTCGGTACGGGCTTGACAGTTACGAGCAGTACTTC.

The sample holds a few counts of this clonotype. The chain links TRBV5-1 to TRBJ2-5, with 11 bases matching TRBD2. CDR3 length equals 18 residues. After removal of 1 base from V and 2 bases from J, the junction contained 10 bases not matched to a gene. Germline V gene lookup returns CDR1 SGHRS and CDR2 YFSETQ. DNA for the CDR3: TGCGCCAGCAGCTTGCTCCCTAGCGGGGGGCCTATACAAGAGACCCAGTACTTC. This encodes CASSLLPSGGPIQETQYF.

The chain couples TRBV30 to TRBJ1-5, with D hard to call. This CDR3 has 13 amino acids. Germline CDR1 reads GTSNPN; CDR2 reads SVGIG (reference sequence). Trimming left V 1 base short and J 1 base short, with 5 bases between. The CDR3 sequence: CAWSDGSNQPQHF. The CDR3 coding sequence is TGTGCCTGGAGTGACGGGAGCAATCAGCCCCAGCATTTT.

The chain combines TRBV7-2 with TRBJ2-5, with D unclear. The CDR3 is 14 residues long. Germline V gene lookup returns CDR1 SGHTA and CDR2 FQGNSA. Trimming stripped 2 bases from V and 5 bases from J, with 12 bases between. The CDR3 here is CASSLMGARETQYF. The CDR3 DNA reads as TGTGCCAGCAGCTTAATGGGCGCGCGGGAGACCCAGTACTTC.